Shown below are 15 T cell receptor beta chains from a single sample sequenced in a study of Ad26.COV2.S vaccination and SARS-CoV-2 variants. The treatment is: roughly 20 received Ad26.COV2.S at low or high dose, single or two shots; several received placebo; per-sample allocation not given. Sampling was performed 63 days after the first vaccine or placebo injection. Libraries were prepared by immunoSEQ multiplex PCR; TCRdb keeps only in-frame clonotypes and omits some of them. The table has hundreds of thousands of clones, over 75% seen once. The sequencing here drew on peripheral blood, taken in a trial of Ad26.COV2.S vaccine versus placebo. These receptors originate from a person between 18 and 65 years old who received the Ad26.COV2.S COVID-19 vaccine or a placebo.

V and J are TRBV6-5 and TRBJ2-7, with D perhaps assigned TRBD1 or TRBD2 (5 bases each). The germline V gene has CDR1 MNHEY and CDR2 SVGAGI. The V end was cut by 7 bases, the J end by 3 bases, with 13 bases between. The CDR3 extends over 13 amino acids. In DNA form, the CDR3 reads TGTGCCAGCATCTGGGACCGAGGCTACGAGCAGTACTTC. Amino acids: CASIWDRGYEQYF.

The chain joins TRBV6-5 to TRBJ2-3; possibly TRBD1 for D (6 bases). Germline CDR1 MNHEY, CDR2 SVGAGI. V was cut by 11 bases and J by 4 bases, with 19 bases left in between. The CDR3 extends over 14 amino acids. CDR3 sequence reads: CAGDSQGPPDTQYF. The CDR3 DNA follows: TGTGCCGGCGATTCACAGGGTCCCCCAGATACGCAGTATTTT.

This clone has a handful of counts. The chain employs TRBV28 and TRBJ1-5; weak D call: TRBD1 (5 bases). The CDR3 runs 14 residues. Germline CDR1 MDHEN, CDR2 SYDVKM. V shed 2 bases and J shed 1 base, with 6 bases lying between them. The CDR3 DNA is TGTGCCAGCAGTTTACCAGGGAGCAATCAGCCCCAGCATTTT. The encoded protein is CASSLPGSNQPQHF. Combining the CDR3 with reference TRBV28 and TRBJ1-5 gives the whole variable domain DVKVTQSSRYLVKRTGEKVFLECVQDMDHENMFWYRQDPGLGLRLIYFSYDVKMKEKGDIPEGYSVSREKKERFSLILESASTNQTSMYLCASSLPGSNQPQHFGDGTRLSIL.

The J gene is TRBJ2-2, the V gene TRBV7-9; D unresolved. Germline values: CDR1 SEHNR, CDR2 FQNEAQ (reference sequence). The CDR3 is 15 residues long. V gave up 5 bases and J gave up 0 bases, with 10 bases separating them. CDR3 sequence: CASSKDVANTGELFF. In nucleotides, the CDR3 is TGTGCCAGCAGCAAAGACGTCGCGAACACCGGGGAGCTGTTTTTT.

The gene calls are TRBV7-2 and TRBJ2-7; D could derive from TRBD1 or TRBD2 (5 bases each). This CDR3 is 16 amino acids long. CDR1 and CDR2 from the germline V gene are SGHTA and FQGNSA. Trimming took off 5 bases at V and 3 bases at J, with 20 bases between the two ends. The CDR3 is CASSLGVGPNYYEQYF. CDR3 coding DNA: TGTGCCAGCAGCCTGGGGGTGGGGCCGAACTACTACGAGCAGTACTTC. Supplemented by reference TRBV7-2 and TRBJ2-7, the full variable domain reads GAGVSQSPSNKVTEKGKDVELRCDPISGHTALYWYRQSLGQGLEFLIYFQGNSAPDKSGLPSDRFSAERTGGSVSTLTIQRTQQEDSAVYLCASSLGVGPNYYEQYFGPGTRLTVT.

This clone was seen only a few times. The chain joins TRBV29-1 to TRBJ1-6; D not resolved. The CDR3 consists of 12 residues. With 5 bases removed from V and 7 bases from J, the gap between germline ends came to 9 bases. Germline-derived CDR1 and CDR2 are SQVTM and ANQGSEA. CDR3 sequence: CSVRRWNSPLHF. CDR3 sequence (DNA): TGCAGCGTTCGCAGATGGAATTCACCCCTCCACTTT.

The rearrangement uses TRBV19 and TRBJ2-3, with D tentatively TRBD2 (6 bases). The CDR3 contains 16 residues. V was cut by 6 bases and J by 1 base, with 17 bases left in between. Germline-derived CDR1 and CDR2 are LNHDA and SQIVND (reference sequence). For the CDR3, the DNA is TGTGCCAGTAGCCACTGGATGGCGGGGCGCACAGATACGCAGTATTTT. Protein sequence: CASSHWMAGRTDTQYF.

The J gene is TRBJ1-3, the V gene TRBV7-2, with no clear D. Germline CDR1 SGHTA, CDR2 FQGNSA. Trimming stripped 5 bases from V and 3 bases from J, with 8 bases between. This CDR3 has 13 residues. CDR3 coding DNA: TGTGCCAGCAGCGAACCCAGTGGAAACACCATATATTTT. It encodes CASSEPSGNTIYF.

The V and J genes are TRBV9 and TRBJ2-1; perhaps TRBD2 as D (5 bases). Germline V gives CDR1 SGDLS, CDR2 YYNGEE. Trimming shortened V by 0 bases and J by 2 bases, and 9 bases separated the two germline ends. The CDR3 loop spans 15 amino acids. CDR3 loop: CASSVGAGTYNEQFF. The DNA for the CDR3 is TGTGCCAGCAGCGTAGGCGCGGGCACCTACAATGAGCAGTTCTTC.

V is TRBV10-1 and J is TRBJ2-2, with TRBD2 matching over 12 bases. Germline V lookup: CDR1 WNHNN, CDR2 SYGVQD (reference sequence). The CDR3 has 21 residues. After removal of 0 bases from V and 4 bases from J, the junction contained 15 bases not matched to a gene. The CDR3 loop reads CASSESTGSTSGSYVTGELFF. DNA for the CDR3: TGCGCCAGCAGTGAGTCGACAGGTTCGACTAGCGGGAGTTATGTCACCGGGGAGCTGTTTTTT.

The chain couples TRBV6-5 to TRBJ2-7; the match to TRBD2 covers 7 bases. Germline CDR1 and CDR2: MNHEY and SVGAGI. The ends lost 2 bases at V and 3 bases at J; junction bases unmatched: 4. The CDR3 is made up of 14 amino acids. CDR3 sequence reads: CASSYDWEGYEQYF. The DNA of the CDR3 is TGTGCCAGCAGTTACGACTGGGAGGGCTACGAGCAGTACTTC.

The chain uses TRBV15 and TRBJ1-4; a weak D match, TRBD1 (6 bases). The ends were cut back, 0 bases at V and 6 bases at J, with 8 bases in the middle. The CDR3 loop spans 14 amino acids. CDR1 and CDR2 (germline): LNHNV, YYDKDF (reference sequence). CDR3 sequence reads: CATSRDRGDEKLFF. The CDR3 nucleotides read TGTGCCACCAGCAGAGACAGGGGAGATGAAAAACTGTTTTTT.

CDR3 in DNA: TGTGCCAGCATTCGAACACCGAACACCGGGGAGCTGTTTTTT. As protein: CASIRTPNTGELFF. The chain combines TRBV2 with TRBJ2-2; D gene uncertain. V dropped 7 bases and J dropped 0 bases, with 9 bases sitting between them. Germline lookup yields CDR1 SNHLY and CDR2 FYNNEI. The CDR3 is 14 residues long.

This clone appeared once. This chain uses TRBV2 with TRBJ2-4; D possibly corresponds to TRBD1 (6 bases). V lost 6 bases, J lost 2 bases, and 8 bases lay in between. The CDR3 spans 13 residues. The V gene's germline CDR1 is SNHLY and CDR2 FYNNEI. In DNA form, the CDR3 reads TGTGCCAGCAGGGACAGTTCCAAAAACATTCAGTACTTC. Translation gives CASRDSSKNIQYF.

This chain uses TRBV6-6 with TRBJ2-7, with D uncertain. This CDR3 contains 14 residues. V shed 7 bases and J shed 1 base, with 14 bases lying between them. The germline CDR1 and CDR2 sequences are MNHNY and SVGAGI (reference sequence). The CDR3 nucleotides read TGTGCCAGCACTTGGACGGCAACTTCCTACGAGCAGTACTTC. This codes for CASTWTATSYEQYF.